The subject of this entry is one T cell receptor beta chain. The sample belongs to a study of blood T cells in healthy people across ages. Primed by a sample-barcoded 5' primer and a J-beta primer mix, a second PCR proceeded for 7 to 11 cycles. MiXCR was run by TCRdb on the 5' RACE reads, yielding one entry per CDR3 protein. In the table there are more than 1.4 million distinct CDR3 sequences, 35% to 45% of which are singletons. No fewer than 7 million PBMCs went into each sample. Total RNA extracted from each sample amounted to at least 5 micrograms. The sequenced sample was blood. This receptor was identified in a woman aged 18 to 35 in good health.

CDR3 DNA: TGCAGCGTGAGACTAAGCCCAAGAATATACAATGAGCAGTTCTTC. Amino acids: CSVRLSPRIYNEQFF. V usage is TRBV29-1 and J usage is TRBJ2-1, with D possibly matching TRBD2 (5 bases). This CDR3 has 15 amino acids. V lost 6 bases to trimming and J lost 4 bases, with 19 bases between them. In germline, CDR1 is SQVTM, CDR2 ANQGSEA.